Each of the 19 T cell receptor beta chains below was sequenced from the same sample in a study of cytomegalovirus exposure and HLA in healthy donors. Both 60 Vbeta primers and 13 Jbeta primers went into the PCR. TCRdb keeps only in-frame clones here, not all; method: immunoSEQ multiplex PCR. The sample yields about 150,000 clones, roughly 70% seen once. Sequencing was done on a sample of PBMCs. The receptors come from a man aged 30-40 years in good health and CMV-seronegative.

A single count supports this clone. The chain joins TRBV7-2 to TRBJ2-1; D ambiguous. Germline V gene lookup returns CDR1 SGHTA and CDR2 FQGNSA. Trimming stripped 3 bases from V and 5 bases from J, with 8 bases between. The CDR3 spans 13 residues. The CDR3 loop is CASSFARNNEQFF. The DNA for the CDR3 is TGTGCCAGCAGCTTCGCCAGGAACAATGAGCAGTTCTTC.

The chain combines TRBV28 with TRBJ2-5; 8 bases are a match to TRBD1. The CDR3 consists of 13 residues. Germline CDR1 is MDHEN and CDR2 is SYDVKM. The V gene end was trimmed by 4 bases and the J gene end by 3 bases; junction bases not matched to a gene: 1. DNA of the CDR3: TGTGCCAGCAGTTGGGACAGGAAAGAGACCCAGTACTTC. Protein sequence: CASSWDRKETQYF.

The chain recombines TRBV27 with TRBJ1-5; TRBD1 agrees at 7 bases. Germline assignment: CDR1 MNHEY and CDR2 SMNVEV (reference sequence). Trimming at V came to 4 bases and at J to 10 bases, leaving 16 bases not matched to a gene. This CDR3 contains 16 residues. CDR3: CASSSYRGGNIVPQHF. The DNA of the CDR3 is TGTGCCAGCAGTTCATACAGGGGCGGCAACATTGTCCCCCAGCATTTT.

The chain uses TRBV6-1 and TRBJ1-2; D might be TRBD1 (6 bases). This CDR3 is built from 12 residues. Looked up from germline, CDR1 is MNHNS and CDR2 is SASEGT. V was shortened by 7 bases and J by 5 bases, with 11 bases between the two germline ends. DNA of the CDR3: TGTGCCAGCAATAGGCAGGGGTATGGCTACACCTTC. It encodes CASNRQGYGYTF.

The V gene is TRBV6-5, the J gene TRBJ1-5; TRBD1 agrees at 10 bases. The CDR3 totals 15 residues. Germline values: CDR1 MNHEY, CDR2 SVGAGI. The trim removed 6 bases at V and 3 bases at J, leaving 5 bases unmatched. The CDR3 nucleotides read TGTGCCAGCAGGTCGACAGGGGGCCTCAATCAGCCCCAGCATTTT. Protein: CASRSTGGLNQPQHF.

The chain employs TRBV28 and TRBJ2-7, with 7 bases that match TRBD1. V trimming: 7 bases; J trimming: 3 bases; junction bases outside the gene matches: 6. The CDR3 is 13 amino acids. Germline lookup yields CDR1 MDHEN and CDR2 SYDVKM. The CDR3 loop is CASTETGYYEQYF. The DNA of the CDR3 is TGTGCCAGCACGGAGACAGGGTACTACGAGCAGTACTTC.

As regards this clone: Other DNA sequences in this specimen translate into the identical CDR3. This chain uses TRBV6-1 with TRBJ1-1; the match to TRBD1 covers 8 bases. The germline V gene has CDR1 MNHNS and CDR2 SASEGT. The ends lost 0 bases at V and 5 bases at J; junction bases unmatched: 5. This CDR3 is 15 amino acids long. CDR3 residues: CASSEAGRGRTEAFF. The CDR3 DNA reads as TGTGCCAGCAGTGAAGCTGGCAGGGGGCGGACTGAAGCTTTCTTT.

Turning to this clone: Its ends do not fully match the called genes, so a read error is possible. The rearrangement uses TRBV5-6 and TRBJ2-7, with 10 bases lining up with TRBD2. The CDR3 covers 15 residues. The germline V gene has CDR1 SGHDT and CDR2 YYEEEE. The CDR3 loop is CASSLGSGGSYVQYF. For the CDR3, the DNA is TGTGCCAGCAGCTTGGGTAGCGGGGGGAGCTACGTGCAGTACTTC.

The CDR3 sequence: CATTRAGEIGGYTF. In DNA form, the CDR3 reads TGTGCCACCACACGGGCGGGTGAAATAGGGGGCTACACCTTC. This sequence joins TRBV15 and TRBJ1-2; D gene unclear. Trimming stripped 7 bases from V and 8 bases from J, with 20 bases between. Germline CDR1 is LNHNV and CDR2 is YYDKDF (reference sequence). The CDR3 has 14 amino acids. Together with reference TRBV15 and TRBJ1-2, the CDR3 gives the full variable domain: DAMVIQNPRYQVTQFGKPVTLSCSQTLNHNVMYWYQQKSSQAPKLLFHYYDKDFNNEADTPDNFQSRRPNTSFCFLDIRSPGLGDTAMYLCATTRAGEIGGYTFGSGTRLTVV.

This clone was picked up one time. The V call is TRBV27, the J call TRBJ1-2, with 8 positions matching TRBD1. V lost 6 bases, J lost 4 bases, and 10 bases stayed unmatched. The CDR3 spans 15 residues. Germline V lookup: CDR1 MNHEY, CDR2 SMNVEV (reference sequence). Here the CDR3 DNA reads TGTGCCAGCAGCTCCCCGGACAGGGAGGGCTATGGCTACACCTTC. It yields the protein CASSSPDREGYGYTF.

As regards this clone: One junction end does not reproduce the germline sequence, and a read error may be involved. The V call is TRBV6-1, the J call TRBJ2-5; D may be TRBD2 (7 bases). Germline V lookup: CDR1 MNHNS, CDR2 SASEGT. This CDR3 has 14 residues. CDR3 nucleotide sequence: TGTGCCAGCAGCGAAGGGGGGGGCGGCGAGACCCAGTACTTC. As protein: CASSEGGGGETQYF.

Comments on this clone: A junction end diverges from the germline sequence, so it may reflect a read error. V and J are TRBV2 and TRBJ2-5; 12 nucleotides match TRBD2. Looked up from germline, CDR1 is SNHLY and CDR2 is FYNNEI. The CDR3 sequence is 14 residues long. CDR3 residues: CASGLAGQRETQYF. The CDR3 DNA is TGTGCCAGCGGACTAGCGGGACAAAGGGAGACCCAATACTTC.

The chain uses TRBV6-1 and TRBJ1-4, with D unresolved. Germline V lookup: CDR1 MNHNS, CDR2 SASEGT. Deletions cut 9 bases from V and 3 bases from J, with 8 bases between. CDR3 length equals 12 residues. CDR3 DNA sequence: TGTGCCAGTGGAGTGCCTAATGAAAAACTGTTTTTT. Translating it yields CASGVPNEKLFF.

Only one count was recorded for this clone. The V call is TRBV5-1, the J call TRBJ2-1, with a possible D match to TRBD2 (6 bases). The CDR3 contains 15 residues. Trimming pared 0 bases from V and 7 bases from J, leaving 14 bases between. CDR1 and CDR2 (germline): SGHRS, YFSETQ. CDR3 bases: TGCGCCAGCAGCTTGGCGGAGGGTAGTAGAAATGAGCAGTTCTTC. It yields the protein CASSLAEGSRNEQFF.

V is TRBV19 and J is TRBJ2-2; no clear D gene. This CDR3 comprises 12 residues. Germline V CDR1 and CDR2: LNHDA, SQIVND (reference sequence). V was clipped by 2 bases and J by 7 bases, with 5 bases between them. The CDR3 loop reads CASSIRYGELFF. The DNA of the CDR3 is TGTGCCAGTAGTATACGGTACGGGGAGCTGTTTTTT.

For the CDR3, the DNA is TGTGCCAGCAGCCCACTACAACAACAAGCTTTCTTT. Translation: CASSPLQQQAFF. This chain joins TRBV9 and TRBJ1-1; D is unclear. The germline V and J ends were trimmed by 4 bases and 9 bases, with 13 bases remaining between them. The CDR3 contains 12 residues. Germline V lookup: CDR1 SGDLS, CDR2 YYNGEE.

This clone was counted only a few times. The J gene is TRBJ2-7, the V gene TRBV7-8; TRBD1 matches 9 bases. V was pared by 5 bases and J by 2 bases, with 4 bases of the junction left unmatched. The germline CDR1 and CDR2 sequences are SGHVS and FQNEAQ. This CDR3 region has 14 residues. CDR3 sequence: CASSGTGLPYEQYF. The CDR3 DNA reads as TGTGCCAGCAGCGGGACAGGGTTGCCCTACGAGCAGTACTTC.

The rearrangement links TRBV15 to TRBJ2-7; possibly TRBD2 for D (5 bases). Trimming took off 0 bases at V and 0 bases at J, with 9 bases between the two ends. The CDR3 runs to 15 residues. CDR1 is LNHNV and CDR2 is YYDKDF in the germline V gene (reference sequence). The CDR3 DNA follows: TGTGCCACCAGCAGAGATCCCGGGAACTCCTACGAGCAGTACTTC. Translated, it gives CATSRDPGNSYEQYF.

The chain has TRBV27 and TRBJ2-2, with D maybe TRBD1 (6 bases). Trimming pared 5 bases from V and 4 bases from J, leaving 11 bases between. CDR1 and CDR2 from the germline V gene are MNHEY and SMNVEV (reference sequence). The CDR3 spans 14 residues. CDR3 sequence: CASSGLTGTGELFF. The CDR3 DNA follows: TGTGCCAGCAGTGGACTGACAGGCACCGGGGAGCTGTTTTTT.